This T cell receptor beta chain was profiled in a study of shared clonotypes between healthy human individuals. Background on the study: There were three CD4 naive, three CD4 memory, two CD8 naive and one CD8 memory plates per donor.

Notes on the study in general: The diversity represented, both genetic and in exposure history, was limited by few donors.

Method: immunoSEQ multiplex PCR; TCRdb's copy keeps in-frame clones and lacks some. Of around 2,000,000 clones in the sample, 90% to 95% were seen once. With regard to this clone: Its antigen is unknown.

V dropped 4 bases and J dropped 1; count of bases not matched to a gene: 10. Germline CDR1 is ENHRY and CDR2 is SYGVKD. This CDR3 is 16 amino acids long. This sequence joins TRBV10-3 and TRBJ2-7, with 7 bases fitting TRBD1. The sequence was collected from a man younger than 35 in good health. Sequenced: naive CD4+ T cells sorted from blood. Subset given: CD45RA+ positively selected. This CDR3 is CAISGQGSTPSYEQYF. DNA of the CDR3: TGTGCCATCAGTGGACAGGGATCGACGCCGTCCTACGAGCAGTACTTC.